This TCR beta chain was profiled in a study of shared clonotypes between healthy human individuals. General study points: Non-shared clonotypes had lower generation probabilities than those shared by all four donors.

CDR1 is SGHNT and CDR2 is YYREEE in the germline V gene (reference sequence). The CDR3 sequence is 15 residues long. After removal of 4 bases from V and 5 bases from J, the junction contained 5 bases not matched to a gene. The protocol was immunoSEQ multiplex PCR, while the TCRdb copy is restricted to in-frame clones and leaves out a portion. The table lists approximately 2.1 million clones, more than 80% of them singletons, with 0.39% in the top ten. Note on this clone: The target antigen is unknown.

What was sequenced was naive CD4+ T cells from PBMCs. Subset described: CD45RA+ positively selected. The V gene is TRBV5-4, the J gene TRBJ2-5, with 13 positions matching TRBD2. This clonotype was obtained from a man aged 18 to 29 in good health. Some clones in this sample may be carry-over from other donors' samples. As DNA, the CDR3 is TGTGCCAGCAGCGGTACTAGCGGGAGGGGGGAGACCCAGTACTTC. Amino acid sequence: CASSGTSGRGETQYF. The full variable domain, its missing parts supplied by reference TRBV5-4 and TRBJ2-5, is ETGVTQSPTHLIKTRGQQVTLRCSSQSGHNTVSWYQQALGQGPQFIFQYYREEENGRGNFPPRFSGLQFPNYSSELNVNALELDDSALYLCASSGTSGRGETQYFGPGTRLLVL.